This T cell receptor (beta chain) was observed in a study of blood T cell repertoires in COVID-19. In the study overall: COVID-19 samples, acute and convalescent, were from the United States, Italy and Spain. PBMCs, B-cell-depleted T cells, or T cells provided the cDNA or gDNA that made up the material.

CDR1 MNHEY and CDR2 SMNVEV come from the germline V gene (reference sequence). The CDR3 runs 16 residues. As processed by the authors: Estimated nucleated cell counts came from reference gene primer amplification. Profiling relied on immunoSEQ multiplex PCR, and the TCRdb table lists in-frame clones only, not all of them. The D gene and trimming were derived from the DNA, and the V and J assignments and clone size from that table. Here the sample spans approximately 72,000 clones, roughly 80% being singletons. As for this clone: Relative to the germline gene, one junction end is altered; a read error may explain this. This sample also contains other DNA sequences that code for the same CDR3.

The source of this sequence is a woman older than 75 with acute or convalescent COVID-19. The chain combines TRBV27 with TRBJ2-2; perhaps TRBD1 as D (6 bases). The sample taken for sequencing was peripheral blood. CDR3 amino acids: CASSLTAGENTGELFF. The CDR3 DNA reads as TGTGCCAGCAGTTTGACGGCAGGGGAAAACACCGGGGAACTGTTTTTT.